This T cell receptor beta chain emerged from a study of blood T cell repertoires in COVID-19. Study details: PBMCs, B-cell-depleted T cells, or T cells were the source of the cDNA or gDNA that made up the material.

CDR3 size: 17 residues. The V gene's germline CDR1 is SGHAT and CDR2 FQNNGV. V dropped 5 bases and J dropped 2; count of bases not matched to a gene: 12. Authors' data handling: Amplification with reference gene primers provided the estimates of nucleated cell counts. Profiling relied on immunoSEQ multiplex PCR, and the TCRdb table lists in-frame clones only, not all of them. The V and J calls and clone size were taken over from that table, and D and trimming were inferred from the DNA. Among around 65,000 clones, more than 75% were seen once, and the ten largest hold approximately 15%. This clone was found a few times.

The chain carries TRBV11-2 and TRBJ2-3; 8 bases align to TRBD2. The TCR comes from a human donor in a cohort sampled during active COVID-19. Sequenced input: peripheral blood. The DNA of the CDR3 is TGTGCCAGCAGCCCCGGAGGGGCGGGAGGTCTCACAGATACGCAGTATTTT. This encodes CASSPGGAGGLTDTQYF.